This paragraph covers one TCR beta chain sequence. This sample stems from a study of T cell responses to AZD1222 COVID-19 vaccine. The repertoire was sequenced with immunoSEQ multiplex PCR; TCRdb's copy has only in-frame clones and lacks some. This sample has under 200,000 clones; 94% occur once, and the top ten carry approximately 0.6%. The germline CDR1 and CDR2 sequences are SGHRS and YFSETQ. This CDR3 region has 15 residues. V shed 4 bases and J shed 1 base, with 14 bases lying between them. The source of this sequence is an adult in good health. Source: peripheral blood, taken on day 0 of AZD1222 vaccination. The chain combines TRBV5-1 with TRBJ1-1; D is perhaps TRBD1 (5 bases). For the CDR3, the DNA is TGCGCCAGCAGCCCGGCGGGACTTACGAACACTGAAGCTTTCTTT. Translated, it gives CASSPAGLTNTEAFF.